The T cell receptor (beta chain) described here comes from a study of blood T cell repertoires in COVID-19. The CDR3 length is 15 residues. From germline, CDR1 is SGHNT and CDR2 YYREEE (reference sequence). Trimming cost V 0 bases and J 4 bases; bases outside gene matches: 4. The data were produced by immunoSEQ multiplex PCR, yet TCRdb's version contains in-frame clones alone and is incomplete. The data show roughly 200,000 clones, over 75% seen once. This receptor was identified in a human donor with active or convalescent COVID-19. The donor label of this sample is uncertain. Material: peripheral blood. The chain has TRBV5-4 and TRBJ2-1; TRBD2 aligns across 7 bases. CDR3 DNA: TGTGCCAGCAGCTTGGATCCTAGCGGATACAATGAGCAGTTCTTC. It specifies CASSLDPSGYNEQFF.